This T cell receptor beta chain was captured in a study of shared clonotypes between healthy human individuals. General study results and limits: Clonotypes not shared had lower generation probabilities than those common to all four donors.

Naive CD45RA+ and memory CD45RA-negative subsets were split from CD4+ cells. As for this clone: Its antigen is not identified. This CDR3 is also generated by other DNA sequences in the sample.

CDR1 and CDR2 from the germline V gene are SGHTA and FQGTGA. The CDR3 is 14 residues long. V lost 0 bases and J lost 5, with 10 bases in between. In the study's own analysis: ImmunoSEQ yielded junction-only sequences lacking quality scores, so filtering differed. Sequencing used immunoSEQ multiplex PCR; TCRdb keeps in-frame clones, though not all of them. D and trimming were read from the DNA, whereas the V and J calls and clone size are those reported in that table. The repertoire holds millions of clones, with approximately 95% as singletons. This TCR came from a man younger than 35 in good health. Some clones in this sample may be carry-over from other donors' samples. Input material: naive CD4+ T cells from PBMCs. The subset denotes: CD45RA+ positively selected. This sequence joins TRBV7-3 and TRBJ2-5, with D possibly TRBD2 on 6 matching bases. As DNA, the CDR3 is TGTGCCAGCAGCTTAACCGGAGGAGGGGAGACCCAGTACTTC. Protein sequence: CASSLTGGGETQYF.